These 20 T cell receptor beta chains came from one sample sequenced in a study of response to subunit inactivated influenza vaccine. TCRdb re-analysed the RT-PCR reads in MiXCR, keeping a single row per CDR3 protein. The sample lists some 540,000 distinct CDR3 sequences, approximately 22% occurring once. The same data also contributed to another study, on T cells expressing NK-cell markers. That report adds: The authors generated TCR beta cDNA through 5'RACE template switching with UMIs.

The starting material was CD4+ T cells sorted from PBMCs, obtained 11 to 12 days after vaccination. Every receptor here comes from a middle-aged man who received an inactivated influenza vaccine.

Only one count was recorded for this clonotype. The chain has TRBV12-3 or TRBV12-4 and TRBJ1-2; 12 nucleotides agree with TRBD1. With V trimmed by 4 bases and J by 5 bases, 8 bases remained unmatched. This CDR3 is 16 amino acids long. CDR3 amino acids: CASSSGTGGAFYGYTF. The CDR3 nucleotides read TGTGCCAGCAGTTCCGGGACAGGGGGCGCTTTTTATGGCTACACCTTC.

The chain couples TRBV10-3 to TRBJ1-1; 10 bases match TRBD1. This CDR3 is built from 15 residues. J lost 1 base, V lost 4 bases, and 3 bases had no gene match. Germline lookup yields CDR1 ENHRY and CDR2 SYGVKD. For the CDR3, the DNA is TGTGCCATCAGTGGGGGACAGGGGCCGAACACTGAAGCTTTCTTT. Translated: CAISGGQGPNTEAFF.

This clonotype showed up just a few times. V and J are TRBV2 and TRBJ2-7; TRBD1 aligns across 7 bases. With 5 bases clipped from V and 2 bases from J, the junction kept 6 bases outside the gene matches. In germline, CDR1 is SNHLY, CDR2 FYNNEI. This CDR3 has 14 residues. CDR3 sequence (DNA): TGTGCCAGCAGTTCCTACACAGGGGCCTACGAGCAGTACTTC. This translates into CASSSYTGAYEQYF.

This clonotype has a handful of counts. V gene TRBV6-1 combines with J gene TRBJ2-2, with D possibly matching TRBD2 (5 bases). Trimming took off 2 bases at V and 4 bases at J, with 8 bases between the two ends. The length of the CDR3 is 14 residues. Germline lookup yields CDR1 MNHNS and CDR2 SASEGT. As DNA, the CDR3 is TGTGCCAGCAGTGAACTAGCCAGCACCGGGGAGCTGTTTTTT. Protein sequence: CASSELASTGELFF.

The DNA of the CDR3 is TGCAGTGCTCGCCGGGACCTCAGCACAGATACGCAGTATTTT. It codes for CSARRDLSTDTQYF. The chain is built from TRBV20-1 and TRBJ2-3; D may correspond to TRBD1 or TRBD2 (5 bases each). V lost 5 bases, J lost 0 bases, and 12 bases lay in between. This CDR3 spans 14 amino acids. The V gene's germline CDR1 is DFQATT and CDR2 SNEGSKA (reference sequence).

The rearrangement uses TRBV2 and TRBJ2-6, with 9 bases lining up with TRBD1. V lost 6 bases to trimming and J lost 3 bases; unmatched junction nucleotides: 12. CDR1 and CDR2 (germline): SNHLY, FYNNEI. The CDR3 extends over 18 amino acids. The CDR3 sequence is CASRLYPGTGSGANVLTF. The DNA for the CDR3 is TGTGCCAGCAGGTTATATCCCGGGACAGGGAGTGGGGCCAACGTCCTGACTTTC.

CDR3 amino acids: CASRSTGANYGYTF. The CDR3, as DNA: TGTGCCAGCAGATCGACGGGAGCTAACTATGGCTACACCTTC. The chain joins TRBV6-1 to TRBJ1-2, with D uncertain. This CDR3 region has 14 residues. The germline V gene has CDR1 MNHNS and CDR2 SASEGT. Trimming cost V 6 bases and J 0 bases, with 11 bases left between them.

The V call is TRBV7-9, the J call TRBJ2-1; TRBD1 aligns across 7 bases. CDR3 length equals 17 residues. J gave up 7 bases and V 2 bases, and 14 bases lay outside the gene matches. CDR1 is SEHNR, CDR2 FQNEAQ, per germline (reference sequence). CDR3 nucleotide sequence: TGTGCCAGCAGCTTACGAGGGGGCAGAGAGAACCATAATGAGCAGTTCTTC. This encodes CASSLRGGRENHNEQFF.

The V call is TRBV7-2, the J call TRBJ1-1; unclear D gene. Germline V CDR1 and CDR2: SGHTA, FQGNSA. Trimming stripped 0 bases from V and 5 bases from J, with 10 bases between. The CDR3 runs to 14 residues. The chain's CDR3 is CASSLAGLRTEAFF. In DNA, the CDR3 is TGTGCCAGCAGCTTAGCGGGTCTGAGGACTGAAGCTTTCTTT.

The genes are TRBV12-3 or TRBV12-4 and TRBJ2-7, with 8 bases aligning to TRBD1. The V segment lost 5 bases and the J segment 8 bases; nucleotides outside the gene matches: 5. The CDR3 consists of 12 residues. The CDR3 DNA follows: TGTGCCAGCAGTCTTACAGGGGGTCAGCAGTACTTC. The encoded protein is CASSLTGGQQYF.

The chain has TRBV5-1 and TRBJ2-2; D remains ambiguous. V lost 0 bases and J 0 bases, leaving 3 bases between the germline ends. The length of the CDR3 is 14 residues. Germline CDR1 reads SGHRS; CDR2 reads YFSETQ. The DNA for the CDR3 is TGCGCCAGCAGCTTGGATACGAACACCGGGGAGCTGTTTTTT. Protein: CASSLDTNTGELFF.

This clonotype was recorded a few times. The V and J genes are TRBV2 and TRBJ1-2; TRBD1 matches 10 bases. Germline V gives CDR1 SNHLY, CDR2 FYNNEI. This CDR3 comprises 18 residues. Trimming took 4 bases from V and 6 from J; bases not matched to a gene: 17. Here the CDR3 reads CASSVSQRTGGFNNGYTF. The CDR3 DNA is TGTGCCAGCAGTGTATCACAAAGGACAGGGGGGTTCAACAATGGCTACACCTTC.

The V and J genes are TRBV15 and TRBJ2-3, with D perhaps TRBD2 (6 bases). The CDR3 runs 14 residues. V lost 1 base and J 6 bases, leaving 11 bases between the germline ends. CDR1 and CDR2 from the germline V gene are LNHNV and YYDKDF (reference sequence). The CDR3: CATSRVGGVDTQYF. DNA for the CDR3: TGTGCCACCAGCAGAGTGGGGGGTGTGGATACGCAGTATTTT.

In its sample, this clonotype was seen a few times. The rearrangement joins TRBV7-9 to TRBJ2-5, with TRBD2 matching over 7 bases. The CDR3 consists of 15 residues. V was pared by 5 bases and J by 5 bases, with 11 bases of the junction left unmatched. Per germline, CDR1 SEHNR and CDR2 FQNEAQ (reference sequence). DNA for the CDR3: TGTGCCAGCAGCGTCCCGGGACTAAGGTTGGAGACCCAGTACTTC. The encoded protein is CASSVPGLRLETQYF.

A few counts support this clonotype. The rearrangement joins TRBV5-1 to TRBJ2-3; 7 nucleotides agree with TRBD2. With 5 bases clipped from V and 5 bases from J, the junction kept 11 bases outside the gene matches. In germline, CDR1 is SGHRS, CDR2 YFSETQ. The CDR3 has 15 amino acids. As DNA, the CDR3 is TGCGCCAGCAGTCGGGACTACCCCGCCGGAGATACGCAGTATTTT. Its translation is CASSRDYPAGDTQYF.

This clonotype was counted between two and nine times. V gene TRBV20-1 combines with J gene TRBJ2-3, with D possibly TRBD2 on 6 matching bases. The length of the CDR3 is 14 residues. The germline V gene has CDR1 DFQATT and CDR2 SNEGSKA (reference sequence). With 6 bases removed from V and 0 bases from J, the gap between germline ends came to 13 bases. CDR3 nucleotide sequence: TGCAGTGCCCGGCCGGCGGGGAGCACAGATACGCAGTATTTT. The encoded protein is CSARPAGSTDTQYF.

The chain carries TRBV12-3 or TRBV12-4 and TRBJ2-3; 8 nucleotides line up with TRBD1. V trimming: 1 base; J trimming: 5 bases; junction bases outside the gene matches: 5. The CDR3 spans 15 residues. DNA for the CDR3: TGTGCCAGCAGTTTAGGGACAGGGTATGGAGATACGCAGTATTTT. Translated, it gives CASSLGTGYGDTQYF.

Ten or more counts support this clonotype. V and J are TRBV7-2 and TRBJ1-1, with D tentatively TRBD1 (6 bases). The length of the CDR3 is 15 residues. Looked up from germline, CDR1 is SGHTA and CDR2 is FQGNSA. V lost 1 base to trimming and J lost 1 base, with 10 bases between them. This chain's CDR3 is CASSLDRVQNTEAFF. CDR3 DNA sequence: TGTGCCAGCAGCTTAGACAGGGTGCAGAACACTGAAGCTTTCTTT.

There are a few counts of this clonotype. This sequence joins TRBV7-2 and TRBJ2-1; TRBD2 aligns across 8 bases. The CDR3 spans 15 residues. The germline CDR1 and CDR2 sequences are SGHTA and FQGNSA. After removal of 2 bases from V and 9 bases from J, the junction contained 9 bases not matched to a gene. CDR3 sequence: CASSLQGGGPLEQFF. The CDR3 DNA reads as TGTGCCAGCAGCTTACAGGGCGGGGGGCCCCTTGAGCAGTTCTTC.

This chain connects TRBV2 to TRBJ1-5, with D perhaps matching TRBD1 (6 bases). The germline V gene encodes CDR1 SNHLY and CDR2 FYNNEI. This CDR3 comprises 13 residues. V was cut by 6 bases and J by 2 bases, with 8 bases left in between. The CDR3 here is CASRGGGNQPQHF. DNA of the CDR3: TGTGCCAGCAGGGGGGGCGGCAATCAGCCCCAGCATTTT.